This T cell receptor (beta chain) was observed in a study of CD8 T cells in Susac syndrome. An input of about 0.5 to 1 ug of RNA was subjected to reverse transcription using random hexamers. TCRdb fed the immunoSEQ multiplex PCR reads into MiXCR, producing one record per CDR3 protein. The table shows about 73,000 distinct CDR3 sequences, with less than 95% occurring only once. V shed 4 bases and J shed 5 bases, with 14 bases lying between them. Per the germline V gene, CDR1 is SQVTM and CDR2 is ANQGSEA. CDR3 length: 13 amino acids. The chain links TRBV29-1 to TRBJ2-5; perhaps TRBD2 as D (6 bases). This clonotype originated in a human donor with multiple sclerosis. The sequencing input was CD8+ T cells from PBMCs. The CDR3 bases are TGCAGCGTTGGGGGGGAGACTCGGGAGACCCAGTACTTC. Its translation is CSVGGETRETQYF. The variable domain in full, with the rest retrieved from reference TRBV29-1 and TRBJ2-5, is SAVISQKPSRDICQRGTSLTIQCQVDSQVTMMFWYRQQPGQSLTLIATANQGSEATYESGFVIDKFPISRPNLTFSTLTVSNMSPEDSSIYLCSVGGETRETQYFGPGTRLLVL.